These T cell receptor beta chains were read from a single sample in a study of response to subunit inactivated influenza vaccine. TCRdb re-called the RT-PCR reads with MiXCR, one entry per CDR3 protein. The sample records a few hundred thousand distinct CDR3 sequences, approximately 7.8% being singletons. Source: PBMCs from blood, taken less than 30 months after vaccination. Source of these receptors: a man aged 45-69 years who received an inactivated influenza vaccine. Each CDR3 is given with its conserved first and last residue. D genes are given only for firm matches.

CDR3aa,d_gene,j_gene,len,v_gene
CASRGGLGRANEQFF,TRBD2,TRBJ2-1,15,TRBV12-3/TRBV12-4
CSAKGQGALGANVLTF,TRBD1,TRBJ2-6,16,TRBV20-1
CASSPPGQGNEKLFF,TRBD1,TRBJ1-4,15,TRBV2
CASSYLRSYFEQFF,-,TRBJ2-1,14,TRBV6-2/TRBV6-3
CSARVVAGLYEQYF,TRBD2,TRBJ2-7,14,TRBV20-1
CASSQIPGPSGGELFF,-,TRBJ2-2,16,TRBV7-6
CASSSLAGQQETQYF,TRBD2,TRBJ2-5,15,TRBV19
CSAPGLQGTYNEQFF,-,TRBJ2-1,15,TRBV20-1
CASRDYSNRQFF,-,TRBJ2-1,12,TRBV5-1
CSVGGIGNQPQHF,-,TRBJ1-5,13,TRBV29-1
CAISTRQGVLAEQYF,TRBD1,TRBJ2-7,15,TRBV10-3
CASRRRGLAHNEQFF,TRBD1,TRBJ2-1,15,TRBV10-2
CSARVLGAITEAFF,-,TRBJ1-1,14,TRBV20-1
CASSTGTGYEDTQYF,TRBD1,TRBJ2-3,15,TRBV28
CASSLKGAFSDTQYF,TRBD1,TRBJ2-3,15,TRBV5-1
CASSLTWAGQGADTQYF,TRBD1,TRBJ2-3,17,TRBV4-2
CSARDSKGNQPQHF,-,TRBJ1-5,14,TRBV20-1
CASSLENSEATDTQYF,-,TRBJ2-3,16,TRBV5-1
CASSFDRAGNQPQHF,-,TRBJ1-5,15,TRBV6-5
CASSDGTSTDTQYF,-,TRBJ2-3,14,TRBV5-6
CSGGQGPSYEQYF,TRBD1,TRBJ2-7,13,TRBV29-1
CATAQGSDTQYF,TRBD1,TRBJ2-3,12,TRBV10-3
CASSRKGRTEAFF,-,TRBJ1-1,13,TRBV27
CAISDSGSQSDTQYF,-,TRBJ2-3,15,TRBV10-3
CASSQIGGDGRGEAFF,-,TRBJ1-1,16,TRBV14
CASSAVDTDTQYF,-,TRBJ2-3,13,TRBV12-3/TRBV12-4
CASSTQLAGRDEQFF,TRBD2,TRBJ2-1,15,TRBV12-3/TRBV12-4
CASSLGGTVSYEQYF,TRBD1,TRBJ2-7,15,TRBV7-8
CSALAGGPAPEQFF,TRBD2,TRBJ2-1,14,TRBV20-1
CASSLPGRTGELFF,-,TRBJ2-2,14,TRBV7-8
CASSSQGRGTEKLFF,-,TRBJ1-4,15,TRBV5-5
CASSRGTGGVASYEQYF,TRBD1,TRBJ2-7,17,TRBV5-1
CASYSYTGELFF,-,TRBJ2-2,12,TRBV12-3/TRBV12-4
CASRSRASYSPLHF,-,TRBJ1-6,14,TRBV28
CSARDSGTGGSGDTEAFF,TRBD1,TRBJ1-1,18,TRBV20-1
CASSGVGGTTEAFF,-,TRBJ1-1,14,TRBV2